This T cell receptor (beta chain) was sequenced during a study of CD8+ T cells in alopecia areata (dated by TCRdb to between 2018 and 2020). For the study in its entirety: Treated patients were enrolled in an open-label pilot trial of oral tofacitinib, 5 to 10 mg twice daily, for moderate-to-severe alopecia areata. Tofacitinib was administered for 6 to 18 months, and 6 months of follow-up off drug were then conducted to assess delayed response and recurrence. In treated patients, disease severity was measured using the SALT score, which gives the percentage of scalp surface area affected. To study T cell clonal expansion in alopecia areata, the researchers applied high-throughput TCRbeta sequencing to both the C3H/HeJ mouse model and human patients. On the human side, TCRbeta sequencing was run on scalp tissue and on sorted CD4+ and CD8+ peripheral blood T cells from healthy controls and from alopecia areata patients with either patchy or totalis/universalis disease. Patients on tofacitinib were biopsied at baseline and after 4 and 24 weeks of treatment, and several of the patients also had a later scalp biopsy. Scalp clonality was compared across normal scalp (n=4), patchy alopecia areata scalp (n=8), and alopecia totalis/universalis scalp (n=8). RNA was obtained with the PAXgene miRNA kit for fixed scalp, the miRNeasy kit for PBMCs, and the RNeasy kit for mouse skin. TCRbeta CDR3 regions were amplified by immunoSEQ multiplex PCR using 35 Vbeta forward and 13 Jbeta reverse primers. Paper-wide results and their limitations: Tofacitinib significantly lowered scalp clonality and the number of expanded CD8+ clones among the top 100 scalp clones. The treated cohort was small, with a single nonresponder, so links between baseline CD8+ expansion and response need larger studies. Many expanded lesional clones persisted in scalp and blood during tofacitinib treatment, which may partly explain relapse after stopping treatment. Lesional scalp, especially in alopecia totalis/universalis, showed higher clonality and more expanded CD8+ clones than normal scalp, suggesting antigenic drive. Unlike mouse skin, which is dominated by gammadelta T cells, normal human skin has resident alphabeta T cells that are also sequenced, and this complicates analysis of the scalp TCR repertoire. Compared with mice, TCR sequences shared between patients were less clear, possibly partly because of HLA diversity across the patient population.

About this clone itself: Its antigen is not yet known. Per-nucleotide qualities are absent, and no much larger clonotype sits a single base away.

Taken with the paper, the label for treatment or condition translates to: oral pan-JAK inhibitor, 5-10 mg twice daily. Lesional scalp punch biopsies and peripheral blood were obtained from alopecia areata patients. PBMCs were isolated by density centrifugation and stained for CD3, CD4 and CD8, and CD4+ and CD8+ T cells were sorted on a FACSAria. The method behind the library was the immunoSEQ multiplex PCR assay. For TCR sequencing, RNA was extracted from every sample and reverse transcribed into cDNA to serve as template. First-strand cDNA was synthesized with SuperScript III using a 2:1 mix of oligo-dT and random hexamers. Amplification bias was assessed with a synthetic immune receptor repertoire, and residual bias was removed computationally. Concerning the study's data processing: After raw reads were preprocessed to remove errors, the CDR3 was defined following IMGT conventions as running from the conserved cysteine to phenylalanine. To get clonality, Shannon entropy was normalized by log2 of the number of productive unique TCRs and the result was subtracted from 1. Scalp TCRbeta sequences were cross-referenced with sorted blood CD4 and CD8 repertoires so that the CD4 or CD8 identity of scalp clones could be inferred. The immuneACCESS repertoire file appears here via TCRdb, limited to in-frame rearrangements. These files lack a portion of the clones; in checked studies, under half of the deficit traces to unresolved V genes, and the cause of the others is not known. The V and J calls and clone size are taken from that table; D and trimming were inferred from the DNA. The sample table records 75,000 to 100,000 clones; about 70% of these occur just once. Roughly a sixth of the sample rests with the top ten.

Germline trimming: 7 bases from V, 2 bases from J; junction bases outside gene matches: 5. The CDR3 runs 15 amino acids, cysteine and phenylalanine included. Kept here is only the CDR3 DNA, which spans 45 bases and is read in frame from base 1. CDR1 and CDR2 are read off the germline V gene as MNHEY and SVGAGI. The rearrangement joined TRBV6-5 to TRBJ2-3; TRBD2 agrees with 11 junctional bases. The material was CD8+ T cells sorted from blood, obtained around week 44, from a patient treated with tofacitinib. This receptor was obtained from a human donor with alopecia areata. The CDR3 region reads CASKETSGNTDTQYF. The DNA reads TGTGCCAGCAAAGAGACTAGCGGGAACACAGATACGCAGTATTTT.